This TCR beta chain was identified during a study of blood T cell repertoires in COVID-19. The wider study: Researchers got acute and convalescent COVID-19 samples from the United States, Italy and Spain. PBMCs, B-cell-depleted T cells, or T cells provided the cDNA or gDNA that made up the material.

Germline V lookup: CDR1 MGHRA, CDR2 YSYEKL. The CDR3 totals 15 residues. Trimming pared 2 bases from V and 6 bases from J, leaving 17 bases between. The protocol was immunoSEQ multiplex PCR, while the TCRdb copy is restricted to in-frame clones and leaves out a portion. The sample contains fewer than 150,000 clones, approximately 80% of which appear only once. The specimen was peripheral blood. This sequence originates from a human donor in a cohort sampled during active COVID-19. The rearrangement joins TRBV4-1 to TRBJ2-7; tentatively, D is TRBD1 (6 bases). Here the CDR3 reads CASSQLQGKVREQYF. CDR3 DNA sequence: TGCGCCAGCAGCCAATTACAGGGAAAGGTTCGCGAGCAGTACTTC.